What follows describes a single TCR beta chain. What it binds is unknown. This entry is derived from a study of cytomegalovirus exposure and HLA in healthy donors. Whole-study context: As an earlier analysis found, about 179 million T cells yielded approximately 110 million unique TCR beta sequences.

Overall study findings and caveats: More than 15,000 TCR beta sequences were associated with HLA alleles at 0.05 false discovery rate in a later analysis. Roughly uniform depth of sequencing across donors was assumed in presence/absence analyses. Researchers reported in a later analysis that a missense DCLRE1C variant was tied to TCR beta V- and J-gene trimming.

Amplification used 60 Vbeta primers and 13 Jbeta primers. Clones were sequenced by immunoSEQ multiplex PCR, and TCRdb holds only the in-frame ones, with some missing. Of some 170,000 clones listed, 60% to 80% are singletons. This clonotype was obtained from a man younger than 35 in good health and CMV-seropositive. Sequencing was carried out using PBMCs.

CDR3 sequence reads: CAWSVQGRGGYTF. CDR3 coding DNA: TGTGCCTGGAGTGTACAGGGGCGGGGTGGCTACACCTTC. The chain combines TRBV30 with TRBJ1-2, with 7 bases matching TRBD1. Germline V CDR1 and CDR2: GTSNPN, SVGIG (reference sequence). V shed 0 bases and J 7 bases; nucleotides not matched to a gene: 5. The CDR3 contains 13 residues.